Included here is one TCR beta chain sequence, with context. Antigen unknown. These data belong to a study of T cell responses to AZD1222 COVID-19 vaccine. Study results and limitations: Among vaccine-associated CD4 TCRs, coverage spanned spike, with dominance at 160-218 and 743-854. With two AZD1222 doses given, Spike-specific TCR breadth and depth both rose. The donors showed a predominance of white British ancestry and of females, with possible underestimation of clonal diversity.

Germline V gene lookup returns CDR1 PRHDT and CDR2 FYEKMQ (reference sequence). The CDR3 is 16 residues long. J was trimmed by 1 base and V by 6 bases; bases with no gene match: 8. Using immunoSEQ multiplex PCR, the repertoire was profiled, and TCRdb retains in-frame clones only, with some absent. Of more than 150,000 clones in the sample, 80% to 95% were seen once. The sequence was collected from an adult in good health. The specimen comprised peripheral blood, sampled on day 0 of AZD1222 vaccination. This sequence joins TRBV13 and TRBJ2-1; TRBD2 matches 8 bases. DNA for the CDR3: TGTGCCAGCAGTTCTGAGCGGGAGAGGTCCTACAATGAGCAGTTCTTC. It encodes CASSSERERSYNEQFF.